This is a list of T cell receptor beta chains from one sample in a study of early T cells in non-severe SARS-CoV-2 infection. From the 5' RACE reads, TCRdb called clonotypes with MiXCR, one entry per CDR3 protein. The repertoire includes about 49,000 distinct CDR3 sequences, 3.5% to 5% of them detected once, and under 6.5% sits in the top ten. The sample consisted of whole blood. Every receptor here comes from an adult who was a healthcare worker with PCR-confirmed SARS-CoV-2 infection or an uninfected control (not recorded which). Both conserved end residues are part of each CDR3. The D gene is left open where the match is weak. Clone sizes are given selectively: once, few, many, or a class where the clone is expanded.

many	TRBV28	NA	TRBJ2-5	CASSYGGRRETQYF	TGTGCCAGCAGTTATGGGGGGCGGCGAGAGACCCAGTACTTC
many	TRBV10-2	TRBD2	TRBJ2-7	CASRDPGGLVSEQYF	TGCGCCAGCAGGGACCCGGGGGGGCTGGTGAGCGAGCAGTACTTC
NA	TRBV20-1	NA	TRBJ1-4	CSARDSRGGEKLFF	TGCAGTGCTAGAGATAGCAGGGGAGGTGAAAAACTGTTTTTT
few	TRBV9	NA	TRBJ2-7	CASSKRANSYEQYF	TGTGCCAGCAGTAAGCGGGCAAACTCCTACGAGCAGTACTTC
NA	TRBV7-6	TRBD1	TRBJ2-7	CASSLGPGGSGEQYF	TGTGCCAGCAGCTTAGGCCCAGGGGGATCTGGGGAGCAGTACTTC
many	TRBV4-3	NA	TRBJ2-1	CASSQDRNNEQFF	TGCGCCAGCAGCCAAGACCGGAACAATGAGCAGTTCTTC
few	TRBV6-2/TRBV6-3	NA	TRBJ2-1	CASRGLGEQFF	TGTGCCAGCAGGGGTTTGGGGGAGCAGTTCTTC
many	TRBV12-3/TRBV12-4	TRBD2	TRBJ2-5	CASSFGRTETQYF	TGTGCCAGCAGTTTCGGGAGGACAGAGACCCAGTACTTC
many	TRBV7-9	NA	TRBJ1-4	CASSKQATNEKLFF	TGTGCCAGCAGCAAACAGGCAACTAATGAAAAACTGTTTTTT
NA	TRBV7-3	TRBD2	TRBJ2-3	CASSPISGGARDTQYF	TGTGCCAGCAGCCCCATTAGCGGGGGGGCAAGAGATACGCAGTATTTT